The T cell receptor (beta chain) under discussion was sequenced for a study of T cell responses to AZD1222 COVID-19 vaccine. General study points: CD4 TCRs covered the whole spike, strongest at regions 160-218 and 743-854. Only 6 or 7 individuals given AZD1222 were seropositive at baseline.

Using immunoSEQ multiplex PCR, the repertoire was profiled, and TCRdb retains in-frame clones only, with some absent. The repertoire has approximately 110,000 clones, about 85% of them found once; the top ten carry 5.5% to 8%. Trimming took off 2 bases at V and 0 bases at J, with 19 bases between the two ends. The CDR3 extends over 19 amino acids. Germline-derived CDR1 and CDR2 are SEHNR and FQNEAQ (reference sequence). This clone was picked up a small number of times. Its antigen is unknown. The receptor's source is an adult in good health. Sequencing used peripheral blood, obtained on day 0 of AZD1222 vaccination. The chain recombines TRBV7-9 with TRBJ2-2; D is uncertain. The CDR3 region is CASSLKRASYYANTGELFF. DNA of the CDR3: TGTGCCAGCAGCTTAAAACGCGCAAGTTATTATGCGAACACCGGGGAGCTGTTTTTT.